This note documents a single T cell receptor (beta chain) sequence. The table lists this clonotype with many counts. The clone's antigen remains unknown. Base-call qualities are not available, and no considerably larger clone is one nucleotide away. Taken from the germline V gene (reference sequence), the CDR1 and CDR2 loops are WNHNN and SYGVQD. V drops 6 bases and J drops 2 bases, leaving 15 bases in between. Taken from cysteine to phenylalanine, the CDR3 has 15 residues. Of all the DNA, just the CDR3 is kept, 45 bases in frame from base 1. The iRepertoire nested amplicon-rescue multiplex PCR (arm-PCR) platform was used to amplify TCR alpha and beta CDR3 regions from RNA. The input for one-step reverse transcription and amplification was about 85-450 ng of tissue mRNA or PBMC total RNA. Following bead purification, Illumina adapters were added by a secondary multiplex PCR, and libraries between 200 and 400 bp were gel-purified. Demultiplexing relied on internal 6-nucleotide barcodes carried by the libraries. Libraries were sequenced on an Illumina MiSeq with 2x220 or 2x250 nucleotide paired-end reads. In the original analysis: FLASH 1.2.11 was used to merge paired reads, and BWA-MEM then aligned the reads to the GRCh37 human genome before TRA and TRB reads were extracted. V and J assignment used an IMGT-derived reference of cassette sequences and CDR3 motifs that included pseudogenes. Reads were translated in three frames, and productive CDR3s were defined as those with a C...FGXG motif and no stop codons. Unique combinations of V-J cassette pair and CDR3 amino acid sequence were defined as clonotypes. Reads were filtered by Hamming distance, with the threshold set by the sequence error rate of each sample in mapped regions. The public reads were reanalyzed by TCRdb: fastp trimming at Q25, MiXCR alignment, in-frame beta chains only. When rows share a CDR3 protein, they turn into one entry using the most common DNA and genes. Clone size and V and J calls follow TCRdb, not the original study. Recorded for this sample are some 85,000 distinct CDR3 sequences; 23% of them occurred a single time. The ten largest clones take up approximately 7% of the sample.

The data belong to a study of glioma-infiltrating T cells (dated by TCRdb to 2016 to 2017). About the study as a whole: Glioma tissue, non-neoplastic brain tissue and matched peripheral blood mononuclear cells were used as sources from which TCR alpha- and beta-chain repertoires were sequenced. To measure divergence between tissue and blood T-cell populations, each tissue-infiltrating repertoire was compared with the peripheral blood repertoire of the same patient. The paired cohort was made up of three low-grade glioma patients, several primary glioblastoma patients and three non-glioma patients who contributed non-neoplastic brain tissue. Results and caveats for the whole study, not just this receptor: Group comparisons rested on small numbers: three non-neoplastic, three low-grade glioma and about 8 glioblastoma patients. VJ-independent divergence between tissue and blood was lower than expected in non-neoplastic patients but higher than expected in all gliomas, particularly low-grade gliomas. Only a very small number of CDR3 sequences turned up in both tissue and blood, a result put down to high CDR3 diversity combined with limited sampling.

This clonotype was sampled from a human donor with low-grade glioma or glioblastoma, undergoing nonglioma brain surgery, or in good health (not recorded which). The chain is assembled from TRBV10-1 and TRBJ2-3, with the D segment identity uncertain. Sequencing input: glioma tissue, nonneoplastic brain tissue, or PBMCs (not recorded which). The nucleotide sequence is TGCGCCAGCAGCTACCCTGGCCAGACCACAGATACGCAGTATTTT. This sequence encodes CASSYPGQTTDTQYF.